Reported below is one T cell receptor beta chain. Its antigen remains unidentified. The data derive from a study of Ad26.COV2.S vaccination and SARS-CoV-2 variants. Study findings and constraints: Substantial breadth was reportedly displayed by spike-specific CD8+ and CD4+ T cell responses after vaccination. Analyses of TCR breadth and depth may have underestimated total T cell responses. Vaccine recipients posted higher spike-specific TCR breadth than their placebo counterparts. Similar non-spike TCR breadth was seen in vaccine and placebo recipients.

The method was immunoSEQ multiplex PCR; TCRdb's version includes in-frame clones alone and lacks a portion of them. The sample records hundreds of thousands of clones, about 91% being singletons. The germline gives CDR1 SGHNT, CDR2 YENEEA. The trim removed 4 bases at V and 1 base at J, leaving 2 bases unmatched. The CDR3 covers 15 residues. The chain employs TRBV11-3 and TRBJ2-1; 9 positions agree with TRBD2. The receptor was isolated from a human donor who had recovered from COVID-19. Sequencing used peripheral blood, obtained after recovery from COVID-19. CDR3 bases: TGTGCCAGCAGCTCGGGACTAGCATCCTACAATGAGCAGTTCTTC. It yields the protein CASSSGLASYNEQFF.